The 22 T cell receptor beta chains below come from one sample, sequenced in a study of shared clonotypes between healthy human individuals. Generated by immunoSEQ multiplex PCR, the TCRdb table keeps only in-frame clones and is missing some. The sample yields about 1.1 million clones, about 80% seen once. The sample consisted of memory CD4+ T cells from PBMCs. Sample subset: CD45RA-negative fraction. All receptors come from a man aged 18 to 29 in good health. Some clones in this sample may be carry-over from other donors' samples.

The chain is built from TRBV5-1 and TRBJ2-5, with 11 nucleotides matching TRBD1. J lost 5 bases, V lost 6 bases, and 6 bases had no gene match. CDR3 length: 14 residues. Germline V CDR1 and CDR2: SGHRS, YFSETQ. The CDR3 coding sequence is TGCGCCAGCACCCGGACAGGGGGCCTTGAGACCCAGTACTTC. This translates into CASTRTGGLETQYF.

Only a few counts were recorded for this clone. The CDR3 sequence: CASSASVSVEKLFF. The CDR3 coding sequence is TGTGCCAGCAGCGCCAGTGTCTCGGTTGAAAAACTGTTTTTT. The V gene is TRBV7-2, the J gene TRBJ1-4; no reliable D call. There are 14 residues in the CDR3. The V gene lost 5 bases and the J gene lost 7 bases, with 14 bases spanning the gap. Germline CDR1 is SGHTA and CDR2 is FQGNSA.

The chain carries TRBV5-6 and TRBJ1-2; 8 bases are a match to TRBD1. The CDR3 sequence is 14 residues long. The V and J ends lost 4 bases and 4 bases, in that order; junction bases with no gene match: 6. The V gene's germline CDR1 is SGHDT and CDR2 YYEEEE. CDR3 amino acids: CASSPQGVGYGYTF. In DNA form, the CDR3 reads TGTGCCAGCAGCCCACAGGGGGTCGGCTATGGCTACACCTTC.

The chain links TRBV12-5 to TRBJ2-1; perhaps D is TRBD1 or TRBD2 (6 bases each). Germline V gene data show CDR1 as LGHNT and CDR2 as FRNRAP. V was trimmed by 5 bases and J by 3 bases, leaving 11 bases between them. The CDR3 spans 14 residues. CDR3 sequence reads: CASGGGGDYNEQFF. The CDR3 DNA reads TGTGCTAGTGGTGGAGGGGGAGACTACAATGAGCAGTTCTTC. Looking up the rest from reference TRBV12-5 and TRBJ2-1 gives the full variable domain: DARVTQTPRHKVTEMGQEVTMRCQPILGHNTVFWYRQTMMQGLELLAYFRNRAPLDDSGMPKDRFSAEMPDATLATLKIQPSEPRDSAVYFCASGGGGDYNEQFFGPGTRLTVL.

This clone was seen a few times. Additional DNA sequences in this sample encode the identical CDR3. This chain links TRBV29-1 with TRBJ1-2; a possible D gene is TRBD1 (6 bases). The germline V gene has CDR1 SQVTM and CDR2 ANQGSEA. Trimming took 4 bases from V and 2 from J, leaving 14 bases between them. The length of the CDR3 is 14 residues. Written as DNA, the CDR3 is TGCAGCGTTGTGGGGCGGGGGCTAAACTATGGCTACACCTTC. Its protein is CSVVGRGLNYGYTF.

The gene calls are TRBV5-1 and TRBJ2-5; 8 positions agree with TRBD1. The CDR3 extends over 15 amino acids. V shed 4 bases, J shed 5 bases, and the junction held 10 bases outside the gene matches. Germline V gene data show CDR1 as SGHRS and CDR2 as YFSETQ. CDR3 sequence (DNA): TGCGCCAGCAGCGACCCGGGACAGGTGGTCGAGACCCAGTACTTC. Translation: CASSDPGQVVETQYF.

Only one count was recorded for this clone. This is likely an artifact of a read error, given a far larger clone one base away. Other nucleotide sequences from this sample produce the same CDR3. The CDR3 DNA reads as TGTGCCAGCAGCCACCTACTGATTTATGGCTACACCTTC. Translated, it gives CASSHLLIYGYTF. This chain joins TRBV6-8 and TRBJ1-2; D ambiguous. This CDR3 has 13 residues. The germline gives CDR1 MNHGY, CDR2 SAAAGT. The V and J ends lost 6 bases and 5 bases respectively, with 13 bases between them.

On this clone: The junction shows a germline mismatch at one end, possibly a read error. This chain joins TRBV27 and TRBJ2-7; no firm D call. Germline CDR1 MNHEY, CDR2 SMNVEV (reference sequence). The CDR3 length is 10 residues. The CDR3 DNA sequence: TGCTTGATTTGGGACTACGAGCAGTACTTC. Translation: CLIWDYEQYF.

The V and J genes are TRBV2 and TRBJ1-1; D is unclear. V was cut by 2 bases and J by 0 bases, with 16 bases left in between. The CDR3 extends over 17 amino acids. Germline V gives CDR1 SNHLY, CDR2 FYNNEI. The DNA of the CDR3 is TGTGCCAGCAGTGAATTCCTCGATAGAGTCGTGAACACTGAAGCTTTCTTT. It translates to CASSEFLDRVVNTEAFF.

The rearrangement joins TRBV7-2 to TRBJ2-7, with 7 bases that match TRBD1. V dropped 5 bases and J dropped 5; count of bases not matched to a gene: 3. The CDR3 length is 12 residues. Per the germline V gene, CDR1 is SGHTA and CDR2 is FQGNSA. This chain's CDR3 is CASSPQGHEQYF. The CDR3 nucleotides are TGTGCCAGCAGCCCACAGGGGCACGAGCAGTACTTC. Full variable domain (missing parts from reference TRBV7-2 and TRBJ2-7): GAGVSQSPSNKVTEKGKDVELRCDPISGHTALYWYRQSLGQGLEFLIYFQGNSAPDKSGLPSDRFSAERTGGSVSTLTIQRTQQEDSAVYLCASSPQGHEQYFGPGTRLTVT.

Note on this clone: Other DNA sequences from this sample encode an identical CDR3 as well. In DNA form, the CDR3 reads TGTGCCAGCAGTTTATTAGGAGGGTCCTACAATGAGCAGTTCTTC. It yields the protein CASSLLGGSYNEQFF. The chain recombines TRBV28 with TRBJ2-1; perhaps TRBD2 as D (6 bases). CDR1 is MDHEN and CDR2 is SYDVKM in the germline V gene. This CDR3 is 15 amino acids long. V lost 1 base to trimming and J lost 1 base, with 8 bases between them.

This clone was counted ten times or more. The chain employs TRBV29-1 and TRBJ2-5, with TRBD2 identical over 10 bases. Per the germline V gene, CDR1 is SQVTM and CDR2 is ANQGSEA. With V trimmed by 5 bases and J by 3 bases, 6 bases remained unmatched. CDR3 length: 14 residues. This CDR3 is CSVFGSGREETQYF. In DNA, the CDR3 is TGCAGCGTTTTTGGAAGCGGGAGGGAAGAGACCCAGTACTTC.

The V and J genes are TRBV5-4 and TRBJ1-4, with 9 bases that match TRBD1. Germline values: CDR1 SGHNT, CDR2 YYREEE (reference sequence). This CDR3 has 14 residues. Unmatched junction bases numbered 3, after V lost 2 bases and J lost 7 bases. The CDR3, as DNA: TGTGCCAGCAGCTTACAGGGGGCGGGTGAAAAACTGTTTTTT. Translated: CASSLQGAGEKLFF.

For this clone: Additional DNA sequences in this sample encode the identical CDR3. This sequence joins TRBV9 and TRBJ1-3; no reliable D call. The V end lost 1 base, the J end lost 0 bases, and 5 bases lay between the germline ends. This CDR3 comprises 14 residues. CDR1 SGDLS and CDR2 YYNGEE come from the germline V gene. For the CDR3, the DNA is TGTGCCAGCAGCGTACAGAGCTCTGGAAACACCATATATTTT. It specifies CASSVQSSGNTIYF.

This clone was counted only a few times. The chain has TRBV5-1 and TRBJ2-7; the match to TRBD1 covers 9 bases. V lost 0 bases and J lost 4; bases outside the gene matches: 5. CDR3 length: 15 residues. Looked up from germline, CDR1 is SGHRS and CDR2 is YFSETQ. The CDR3 DNA is TGCGCCAGCAGCTTGGGTGGGACAGGGTGGTACGAGCAGTACTTC. Residues: CASSLGGTGWYEQYF.

The CDR3 bases are TGCGCCAGCAGCTTGCCGACTAGCGACACAGATACGCAGTATTTT. Translation: CASSLPTSDTDTQYF. The chain recombines TRBV5-1 with TRBJ2-3; 8 bases line up with TRBD2. The length of the CDR3 is 15 residues. CDR1 and CDR2 (germline): SGHRS, YFSETQ. Trimming at V came to 1 base and at J to 2 bases, leaving 3 bases not matched to a gene.

The chain links TRBV28 to TRBJ1-5, with unresolved D. Trimming left V 6 bases short and J 2 bases short, with 14 bases between. The CDR3 totals 15 residues. Per the germline V gene, CDR1 is MDHEN and CDR2 is SYDVKM. CDR3 region: CASSTSEWGNQPQHF. The CDR3 coding sequence is TGTGCCAGCAGCACCAGCGAGTGGGGCAATCAGCCCCAGCATTTT.

This chain joins TRBV4-1 and TRBJ1-3; no firm D call. Trimming took 4 bases from V and 0 from J, leaving 13 bases between them. In germline, CDR1 is MGHRA, CDR2 YSYEKL. CDR3 length: 16 residues. The CDR3 sequence is CASSPNQRASGNTIYF. Here the CDR3 DNA reads TGCGCCAGCAGCCCTAACCAGAGGGCCTCTGGAAACACCATATATTTT.

This chain uses TRBV7-2 with TRBJ2-4; 7 bases align to TRBD2. The CDR3 covers 17 residues. Per the germline V gene, CDR1 is SGHTA and CDR2 is FQGNSA. J lost 9 bases, V lost 0 bases, and 14 bases had no gene match. CDR3 in amino acids: CASSLAGEGRERTIQYF. The CDR3 DNA reads as TGTGCCAGCAGCTTAGCCGGGGAAGGGCGGGAGAGGACCATTCAGTACTTC.

The genes are TRBV5-1 and TRBJ1-1, with D maybe TRBD1 (5 bases). The ends were cut back, 4 bases at V and 2 bases at J, with 18 bases in the middle. The CDR3 spans 16 residues. Germline values: CDR1 SGHRS, CDR2 YFSETQ. The CDR3 sequence is CASSPRGGRTNTEAFF. The CDR3 DNA reads TGCGCCAGCAGCCCTAGGGGTGGCCGAACAAACACTGAAGCTTTCTTT.

This clone appeared once. The rearrangement joins TRBV6-1 to TRBJ2-2; tentative D call: TRBD2 (5 bases). V was pared by 8 bases and J by 4 bases, with 17 bases between. Germline CDR1 MNHNS, CDR2 SASEGT. CDR3 size: 15 residues. Here the CDR3 reads CASGLGVGGTGELFF. CDR3 bases: TGTGCCAGCGGACTCGGGGTAGGAGGCACCGGGGAGCTGTTTTTT.

The rearrangement uses TRBV5-1 and TRBJ2-1; 7 bases map to TRBD2. Germline V gene data show CDR1 as SGHRS and CDR2 as YFSETQ. Germline trimming cut 2 bases from V and 8 bases from J; bases unmatched to any gene: 13. CDR3 length equals 16 residues. Written as DNA, the CDR3 is TGCGCCAGCAGCTTATCTGGCGGGAGCCCTTCCTATGAGCAGTTCTTC. This gives the protein CASSLSGGSPSYEQFF.